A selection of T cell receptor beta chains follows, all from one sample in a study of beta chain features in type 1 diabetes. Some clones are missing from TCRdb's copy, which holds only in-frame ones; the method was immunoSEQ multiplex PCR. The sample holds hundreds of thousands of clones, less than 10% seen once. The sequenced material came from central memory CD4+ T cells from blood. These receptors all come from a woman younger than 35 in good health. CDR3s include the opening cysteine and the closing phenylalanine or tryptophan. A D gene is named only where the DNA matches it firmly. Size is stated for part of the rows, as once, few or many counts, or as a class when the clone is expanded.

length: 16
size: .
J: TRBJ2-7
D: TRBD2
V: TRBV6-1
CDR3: CASSEALGASGSEQYF
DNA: TGTGCCAGCAGTGAAGCTTTAGGGGCTAGCGGGAGCGAGCAGTACTTC

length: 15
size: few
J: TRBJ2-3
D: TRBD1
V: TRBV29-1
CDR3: CSVAAGTGEVDTQYF
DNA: TGCAGCGTTGCTGCCGGGACAGGGGAAGTGGATACGCAGTATTTT

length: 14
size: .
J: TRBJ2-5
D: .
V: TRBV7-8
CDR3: CASSLSLTQETQYF
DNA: TGTGCCAGCAGCTTATCTCTGACCCAAGAGACCCAGTACTTC

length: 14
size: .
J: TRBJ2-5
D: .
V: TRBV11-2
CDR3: CASSSRQYQETQYF
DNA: TGTGCCAGCAGCTCAAGACAGTATCAAGAGACCCAGTACTTC

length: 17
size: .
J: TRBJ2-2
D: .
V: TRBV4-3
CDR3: CASSQDRARRGTGELFF
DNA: TGCGCCAGCAGCCAAGATCGGGCCCGCCGGGGAACCGGGGAGCTGTTTTTT

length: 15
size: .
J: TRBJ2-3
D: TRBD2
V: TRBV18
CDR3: CASSPLREFGDTQYF
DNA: TGTGCCAGCTCACCTCTGCGGGAGTTTGGAGATACGCAGTATTTT

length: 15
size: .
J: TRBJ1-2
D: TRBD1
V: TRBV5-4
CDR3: CASSTGTELNYGYTF
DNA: TGTGCCAGCAGCACCGGGACAGAACTTAACTATGGCTACACCTTC

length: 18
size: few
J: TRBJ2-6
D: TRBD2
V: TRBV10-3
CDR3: CAISRLAGGPSGANVLTF
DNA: TGTGCCATCTCCCGACTAGCGGGAGGACCTTCTGGGGCCAACGTCCTGACTTTC

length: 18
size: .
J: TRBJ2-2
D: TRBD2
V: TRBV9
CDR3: CASSALPLAGGYTGELFF
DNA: TGTGCCAGCAGCGCACTGCCACTAGCGGGAGGGTACACCGGGGAGCTGTTTTTT

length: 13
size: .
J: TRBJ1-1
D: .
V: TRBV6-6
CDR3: CASSYDSRAAAFF
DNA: TGTGCCAGCAGTTACGATTCTAGGGCTGCGGCTTTCTTT

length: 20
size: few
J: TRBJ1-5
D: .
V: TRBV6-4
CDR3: CASSDSVQTEHPYSNQPQHF
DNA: TGTGCCAGCAGTGACTCCGTACAAACCGAGCACCCATATAGCAATCAGCCCCAGCATTTT

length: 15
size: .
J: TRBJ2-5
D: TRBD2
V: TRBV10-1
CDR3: CASSHGLAGQETQYF
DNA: TGCGCCAGCAGTCATGGACTAGCGGGGCAAGAGACCCAGTACTTC

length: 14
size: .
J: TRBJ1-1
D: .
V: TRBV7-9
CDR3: CASSLKWRGTEAFF
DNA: TGTGCCAGCAGCTTAAAATGGCGGGGCACTGAAGCTTTCTTT

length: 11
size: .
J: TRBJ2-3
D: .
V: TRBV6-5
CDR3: CASTLADTQYF
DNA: TGTGCCAGCACCCTGGCGGATACGCAGTATTTT

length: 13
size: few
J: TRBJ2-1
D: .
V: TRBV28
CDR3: CASSDGGVDEQFF
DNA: TGTGCCAGCAGTGATGGGGGTGTGGATGAGCAGTTCTTC

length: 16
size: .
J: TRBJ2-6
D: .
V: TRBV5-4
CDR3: CASSLVLGSGANVLTF
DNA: TGTGCCAGCAGCTTAGTATTAGGCTCTGGGGCCAACGTCCTGACTTTC

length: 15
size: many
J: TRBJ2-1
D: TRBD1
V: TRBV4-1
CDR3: CASSQRTGGGNEQFF
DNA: TGCGCCAGCAGCCAAAGGACAGGGGGAGGCAATGAGCAGTTCTTC

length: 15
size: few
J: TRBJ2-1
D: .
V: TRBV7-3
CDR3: CASSLSGSTYNEQFF
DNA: TGTGCCAGCAGTCTGTCCGGGAGTACCTACAATGAGCAGTTCTTC

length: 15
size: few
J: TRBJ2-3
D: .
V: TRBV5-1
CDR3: CASTLFGLTTDTQYF
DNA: TGCGCCAGCACTCTTTTCGGACTCACCACAGATACGCAGTATTTT

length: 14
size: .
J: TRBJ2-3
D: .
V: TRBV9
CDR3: CASSVDQRTDTQYF
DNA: TGTGCCAGCAGCGTTGACCAACGCACAGATACGCAGTATTTT

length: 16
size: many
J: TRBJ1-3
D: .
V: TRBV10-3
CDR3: CATGLRERSSGNTIYF
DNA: TGTGCCACCGGACTCAGGGAACGATCATCGGGAAACACCATATATTTT

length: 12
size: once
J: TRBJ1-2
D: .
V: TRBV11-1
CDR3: CASSATNYGYTF
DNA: TGTGCCAGCAGCGCGACTAACTATGGCTACACCTTC

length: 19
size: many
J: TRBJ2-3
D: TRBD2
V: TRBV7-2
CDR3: CASSFTLPRLALPTDTQYF
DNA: TGTGCCAGCAGCTTTACTCTACCCCGACTAGCGTTACCCACAGATACGCAGTATTTT

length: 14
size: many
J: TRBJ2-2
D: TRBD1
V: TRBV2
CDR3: CASSGQGNTGELFF
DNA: TGTGCCAGCAGTGGACAGGGGAACACCGGGGAGCTGTTTTTT

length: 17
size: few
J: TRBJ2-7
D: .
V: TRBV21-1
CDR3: CASSNLTSGKLSYEQYF
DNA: TGTGCCAGCAGCAACTTGACTAGCGGGAAGCTGTCCTACGAGCAGTACTTC

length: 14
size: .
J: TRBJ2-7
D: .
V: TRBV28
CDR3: CASILGGGSYEQYF
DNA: TGTGCCAGCATCCTCGGGGGAGGCTCCTACGAGCAGTACTTC

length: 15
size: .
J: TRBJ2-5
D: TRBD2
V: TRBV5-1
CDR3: CASSLGTSGQETQYF
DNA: TGCGCCAGCAGCCTAGGGACTAGCGGACAAGAGACCCAGTACTTC